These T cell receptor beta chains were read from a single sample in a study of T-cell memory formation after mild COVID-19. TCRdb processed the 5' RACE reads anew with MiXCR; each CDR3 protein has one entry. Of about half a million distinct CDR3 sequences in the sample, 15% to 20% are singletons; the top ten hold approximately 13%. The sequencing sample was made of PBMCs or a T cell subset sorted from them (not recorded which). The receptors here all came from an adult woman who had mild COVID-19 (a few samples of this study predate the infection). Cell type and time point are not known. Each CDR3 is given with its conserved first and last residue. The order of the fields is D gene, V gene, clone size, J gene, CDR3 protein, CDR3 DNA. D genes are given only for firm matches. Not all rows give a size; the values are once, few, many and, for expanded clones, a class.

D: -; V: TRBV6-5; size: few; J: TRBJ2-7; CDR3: CASSDVLHEQYF; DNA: TGTGCCAGCAGTGACGTACTCCACGAGCAGTACTTC
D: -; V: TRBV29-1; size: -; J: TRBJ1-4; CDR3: CSAMLGIANEKLFF; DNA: TGCAGCGCCATGCTGGGGATCGCTAATGAAAAACTGTTTTTT
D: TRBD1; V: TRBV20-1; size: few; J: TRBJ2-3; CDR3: CSAAPTGAATDTQYF; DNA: TGCAGTGCTGCCCCGACAGGGGCGGCGACAGATACGCAGTATTTT
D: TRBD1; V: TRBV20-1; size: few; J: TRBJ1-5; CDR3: CSVGTAISNQPQHF; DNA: TGCAGTGTAGGGACAGCGATAAGCAATCAGCCCCAGCATTTT
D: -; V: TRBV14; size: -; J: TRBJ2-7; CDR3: CASSQWRYGTYEQYF; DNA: TGTGCCAGCAGCCAATGGAGGTATGGGACCTACGAGCAGTACTTC
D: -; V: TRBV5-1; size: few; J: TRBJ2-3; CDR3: CASSSVTDTQYF; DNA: TGCGCCAGCAGCTCGGTTACAGATACGCAGTATTTT
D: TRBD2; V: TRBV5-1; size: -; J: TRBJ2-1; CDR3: CASSSRTSGGGNEQFF; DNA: TGCGCCAGCAGCTCGCGGACTAGCGGGGGAGGAAATGAGCAGTTCTTC
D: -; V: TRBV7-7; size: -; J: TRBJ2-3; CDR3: CASSATSWGDTQYF; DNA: TGTGCTAGCAGCGCAACTAGTTGGGGAGATACGCAGTATTTT
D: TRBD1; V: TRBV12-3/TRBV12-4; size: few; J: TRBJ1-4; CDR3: CASRLGQGINEKLFF; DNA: TGTGCCAGCAGATTGGGACAGGGGATTAATGAAAAACTGTTTTTT
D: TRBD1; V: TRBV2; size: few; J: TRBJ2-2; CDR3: CASNRQGMDTGELFF; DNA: TGTGCCAGCAACAGACAGGGGATGGACACCGGGGAGCTGTTTTTT
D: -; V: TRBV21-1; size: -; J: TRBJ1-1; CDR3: CASSRRGQGQSEAFF; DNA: TGTGCCAGCAGCCGCCGAGGACAGGGTCAATCTGAAGCTTTCTTT
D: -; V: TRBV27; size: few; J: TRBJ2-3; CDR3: CASTHNPLLTDTQYF; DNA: TGTGCCAGCACCCACAACCCCCTCCTCACAGATACGCAGTATTTT
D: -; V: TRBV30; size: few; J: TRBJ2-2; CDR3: CAWTREGFPGELFF; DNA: TGTGCCTGGACGAGGGAAGGGTTTCCCGGGGAGCTGTTTTTT
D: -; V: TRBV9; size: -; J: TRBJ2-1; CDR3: CASSHKPGPLFYNEQFF; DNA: TGTGCCAGCAGCCACAAGCCGGGACCACTGTTCTACAATGAGCAGTTCTTC
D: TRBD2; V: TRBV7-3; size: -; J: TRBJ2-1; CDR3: CASSSTSGIYNEQFF; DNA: TGTGCCAGCAGCTCTACTAGCGGGATATACAATGAGCAGTTCTTC
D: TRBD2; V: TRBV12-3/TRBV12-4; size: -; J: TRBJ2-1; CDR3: CASSVAGVINEQFF; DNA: TGTGCCAGCAGCGTCGCGGGGGTGATAAATGAGCAGTTCTTC
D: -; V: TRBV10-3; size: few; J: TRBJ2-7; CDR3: CAIIRRGYEQYF; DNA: TGTGCCATCATTAGAAGGGGCTACGAGCAGTACTTC
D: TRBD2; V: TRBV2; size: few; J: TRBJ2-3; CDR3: CASTTPRGLADRHRSTDTQYF; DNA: TGTGCCAGCACCACTCCGAGAGGACTAGCGGATCGGCATAGGAGCACAGATACGCAGTATTTT
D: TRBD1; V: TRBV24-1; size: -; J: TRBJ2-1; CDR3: CATSDSRTGLRGDEQFF; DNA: TGTGCCACCAGTGATTCCCGGACAGGTCTAAGAGGGGATGAGCAGTTCTTC
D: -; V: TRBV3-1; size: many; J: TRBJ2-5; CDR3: CASSRANQGIRTQYF; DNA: TGTGCCAGCAGCCGCGCCAATCAGGGGATCAGGACCCAGTACTTC
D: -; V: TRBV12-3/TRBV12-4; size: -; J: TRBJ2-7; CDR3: CASSLFGRRGEQYF; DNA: TGTGCCAGCAGTTTATTCGGACGGAGGGGCGAGCAGTACTTC
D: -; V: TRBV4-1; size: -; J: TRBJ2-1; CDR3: CASSQSRGGPNNNEQFF; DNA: TGCGCCAGCAGCCAAAGCAGGGGGGGACCCAACAACAATGAGCAGTTCTTC
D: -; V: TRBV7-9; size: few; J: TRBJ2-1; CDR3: CASSLLNSYNEQFF; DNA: TGTGCCAGCAGCTTACTCAACTCCTACAATGAGCAGTTCTTC
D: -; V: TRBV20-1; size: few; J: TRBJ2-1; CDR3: CSASHTSYNEQFF; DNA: TGCAGTGCTAGCCATACGAGCTACAATGAGCAGTTCTTC
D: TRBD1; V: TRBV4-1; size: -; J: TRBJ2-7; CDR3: CASSQDPTGVPYEQYF; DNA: TGCGCCAGCAGCCAAGACCCGACAGGGGTACCCTACGAGCAGTACTTC
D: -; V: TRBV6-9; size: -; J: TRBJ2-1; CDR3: CASPEKGSDNEQFF; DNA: TGTGCCAGCCCGGAGAAGGGGAGCGACAATGAGCAGTTCTTC
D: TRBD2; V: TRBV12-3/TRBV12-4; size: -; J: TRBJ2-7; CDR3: CASSPFPSGGDEQYF; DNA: TGTGCCAGCAGCCCCTTTCCCAGCGGGGGCGACGAGCAGTACTTC
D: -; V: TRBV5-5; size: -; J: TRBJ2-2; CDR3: CASSPTKGENTGELFF; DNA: TGTGCCAGCAGCCCTACCAAAGGGGAGAACACCGGGGAGCTGTTTTTT
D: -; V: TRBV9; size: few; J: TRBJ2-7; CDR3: CASSADNYFYEQYF; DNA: TGTGCCAGCAGCGCCGACAACTACTTTTACGAGCAGTACTTC
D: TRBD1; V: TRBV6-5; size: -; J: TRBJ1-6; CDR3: CASSYSPEQGNSPLHF; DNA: TGTGCCAGCAGTTACTCACCAGAACAGGGGAATTCACCCCTCCACTTT
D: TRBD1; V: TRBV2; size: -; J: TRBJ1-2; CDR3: CASSNDGQGSGGYTF; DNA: TGTGCCAGCAGTAATGATGGACAGGGAAGTGGTGGCTACACCTTC
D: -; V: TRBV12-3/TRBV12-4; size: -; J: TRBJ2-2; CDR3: CASSMTAGELFF; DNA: TGTGCCAGCAGTATGACCGCCGGGGAGCTGTTTTTT
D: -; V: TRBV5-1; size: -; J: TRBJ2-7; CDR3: CASSFQGRTYEQYF; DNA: TGCGCCAGCAGCTTTCAGGGTCGAACCTACGAGCAGTACTTC
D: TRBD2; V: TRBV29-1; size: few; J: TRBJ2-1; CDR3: CSSRGELAEREYNEQFF; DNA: TGCAGCTCGAGGGGGGAACTAGCGGAACGGGAGTACAATGAGCAGTTCTTC
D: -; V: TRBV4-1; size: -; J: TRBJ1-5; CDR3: CASSQDIPGSNQPQHF; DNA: TGCGCCAGCAGCCAAGACATCCCGGGAAGCAATCAGCCCCAGCATTTT
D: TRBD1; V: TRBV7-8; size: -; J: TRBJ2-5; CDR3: CASSQRTGWGETQYF; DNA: TGTGCCAGCAGCCAGAGGACAGGGTGGGGGGAGACCCAGTACTTC
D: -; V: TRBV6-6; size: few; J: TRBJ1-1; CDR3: CASSYSEYLDTEAFF; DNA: TGTGCCAGCAGTTACTCGGAGTATCTGGACACTGAAGCTTTCTTT
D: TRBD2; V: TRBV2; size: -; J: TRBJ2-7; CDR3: CASTAGGIYEQYF; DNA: TGTGCCAGCACAGCGGGAGGTATATACGAGCAGTACTTC
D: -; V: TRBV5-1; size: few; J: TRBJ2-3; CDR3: CASSPPTPGTDTQYF; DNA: TGCGCCAGCAGCCCCCCCACTCCCGGGACAGATACGCAGTATTTT
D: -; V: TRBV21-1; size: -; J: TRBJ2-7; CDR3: CARRQGTSYEQYF; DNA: TGTGCCAGAAGACAGGGGACCTCCTACGAGCAGTACTTC
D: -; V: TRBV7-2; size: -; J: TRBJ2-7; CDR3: CASSLMGTFRYF; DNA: TGTGCCAGCAGCTTAATGGGCACTTTTAGGTACTTC
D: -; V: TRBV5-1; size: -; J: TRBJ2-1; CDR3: CASSLSLSEQFF; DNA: TGCGCCAGCAGCTTGTCCTTGAGTGAGCAGTTCTTC
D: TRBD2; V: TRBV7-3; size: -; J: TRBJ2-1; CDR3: CASSSDLGLADYNEQFF; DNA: TGTGCCAGCAGCTCAGACCTTGGACTAGCGGATTACAATGAGCAGTTCTTC
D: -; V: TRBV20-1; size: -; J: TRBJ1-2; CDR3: CSARDVDYYGYTF; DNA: TGCAGTGCTAGAGATGTAGACTACTATGGCTACACCTTC
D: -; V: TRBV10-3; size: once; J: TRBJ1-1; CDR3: CAISEATVTEAFF; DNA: TGTGCCATCAGTGAGGCGACAGTTACTGAAGCTTTCTTT
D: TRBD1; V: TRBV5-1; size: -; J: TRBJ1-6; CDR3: CASSLPTGAPDSPLHF; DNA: TGCGCCAGCAGCCTACCGACAGGGGCTCCTGATTCACCCCTCCACTTT
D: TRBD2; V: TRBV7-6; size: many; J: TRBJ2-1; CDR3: CASSLIPPSGGGRYNEQFF; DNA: TGTGCCAGCAGCTTAATACCTCCTAGCGGGGGGGGCAGATACAATGAGCAGTTCTTC
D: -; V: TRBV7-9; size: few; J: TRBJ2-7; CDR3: CASSLGGYTSGEQYF; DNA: TGTGCCAGCAGCTTAGGTGGATATACTTCGGGGGAGCAGTACTTC
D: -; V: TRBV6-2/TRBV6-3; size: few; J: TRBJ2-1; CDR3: CASSYLFNQQFF; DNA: TGTGCCAGCAGTTACCTATTTAACCAGCAGTTCTTC
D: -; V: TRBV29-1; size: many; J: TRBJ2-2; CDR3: CSVDELGNTGELFF; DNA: TGCAGCGTTGATGAACTGGGGAACACCGGGGAGCTGTTTTTT
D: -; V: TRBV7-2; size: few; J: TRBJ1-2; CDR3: CASSFGVVGHGYTF; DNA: TGTGCCAGCAGCTTTGGGGTCGTAGGTCATGGCTACACCTTC
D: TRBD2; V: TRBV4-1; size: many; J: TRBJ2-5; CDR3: CASRRLLAGLETQYF; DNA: TGCGCCAGCAGACGGCTGCTAGCGGGGTTGGAGACCCAGTACTTC
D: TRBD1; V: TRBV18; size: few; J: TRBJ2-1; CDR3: CASSPGQGLGGRGSSYNEQFF; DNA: TGTGCCAGCTCCCCGGGACAGGGGCTCGGCGGGCGGGGCAGCTCCTACAATGAGCAGTTCTTC
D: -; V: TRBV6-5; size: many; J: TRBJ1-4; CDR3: CASSTLGGSNEKLFF; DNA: TGTGCCAGCAGTACCTTGGGGGGATCTAATGAAAAACTGTTTTTT
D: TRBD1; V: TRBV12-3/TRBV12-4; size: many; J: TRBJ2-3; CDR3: CASRGTGFGTDTQYF; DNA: TGTGCCAGCAGGGGGACAGGGTTCGGCACAGATACGCAGTATTTT
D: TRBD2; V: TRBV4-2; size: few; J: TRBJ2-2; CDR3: CASNSQAGETGELFF; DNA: TGTGCCAGCAATAGTCAAGCGGGAGAGACCGGGGAGCTGTTTTTT